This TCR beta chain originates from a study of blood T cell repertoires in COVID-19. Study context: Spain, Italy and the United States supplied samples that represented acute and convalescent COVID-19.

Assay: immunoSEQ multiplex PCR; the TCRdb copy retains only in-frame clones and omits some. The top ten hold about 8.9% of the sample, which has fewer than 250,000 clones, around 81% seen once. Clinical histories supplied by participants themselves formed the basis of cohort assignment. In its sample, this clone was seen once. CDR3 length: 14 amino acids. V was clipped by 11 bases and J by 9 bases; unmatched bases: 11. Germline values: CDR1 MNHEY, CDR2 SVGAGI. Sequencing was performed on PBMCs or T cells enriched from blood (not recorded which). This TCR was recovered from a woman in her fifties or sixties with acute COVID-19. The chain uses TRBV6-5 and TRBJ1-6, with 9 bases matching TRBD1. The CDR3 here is CASGPGTGSSPLHF. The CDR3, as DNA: TGTGCCTCCGGCCCCGGGACAGGGAGTTCACCCCTCCACTTT.